This TCR beta chain was identified in a study of post-analysis software for immune sequencing data (dated by TCRdb to the mid-2010s). With regard to the full study: Recorded disease courses included relapsing-remitting, secondary progressive and progressive-relapsing multiple sclerosis, with some patients lacking subtype annotation. A subset of samples was prepared in parallel using single-end sample barcoding, then pooled and co-amplified after Illumina adapter ligation. The patient repertoires were set against roughly eleven previously published healthy control repertoires from donors whose ages ranged from about 6 to 27 years.

The paper's findings and limits, for the study overall: Direct clustering with F measure revealed strong co-clustering of samples prepared in the same batch, which led to a batch-effect correction. Significantly higher frequencies in patients than in controls were found for about five TRBV segments, including TRBV5-6, TRBV5-1 and TRBV20-1. Compared with controls, multiple sclerosis patients had significantly lower normalized Chao1 diversity, a finding suggesting substantial peripheral T-cell clonal expansion. The control group was slightly older than the multiple sclerosis patient group.

The library was generated by PCR. This sample was sequenced with an Illumina HiSeq 2500. To reduce PCR and sequencing biases, unique molecular identifiers were built into the TCR beta cDNA libraries. Roughly 500,000 cDNA molecules were obtained per 1 to 10 million input T cells, so each molecule approximated one T cell. The same protocol used for the earlier healthy control dataset was applied to prepare and sequence the patient libraries. Samples belonging to the same batch were prepared together, multiplexed and sequenced on a shared HiSeq lane. On the authors' methods: Raw barcoded reads were processed with MIGEC, discarding single-read molecular identifier groups before consensus assembly and CDR3 extraction. Clonotype tables were post-analysed with VDJtools, and diversity was normalized by down-sampling all datasets to the smallest sample size. To correct batch-related cross-sample contamination, repertoire overlap clustering matched CDR3 amino acid sequences but not nucleotide sequences. TCRdb cleaned the public reads at Q25 with fastp, built clones with MiXCR and kept in-frame beta chains. Under each unique CDR3 protein, matching rows form one entry showing the most common genes and DNA. TCRdb's processing, not the authors', yielded these V and J calls. Counted in this sample were some 500,000 distinct CDR3 sequences; around 40% of them appeared once. 12% of the sample goes to the ten largest clones.

As encoded in the germline V gene, CDR1 is SGHRS while CDR2 is YFSETQ. The CDR3 runs 14 residues from the cysteine to the phenylalanine. The retained sequence is limited to the CDR3, 42 bases, with the frame set at the first base. TCR beta repertoires were profiled from peripheral blood of 13 young patients with multiple sclerosis to demonstrate the VDJtools post-analysis software. The patients with multiple sclerosis were children and adolescents between about 6 and 17 years of age. About this clonotype itself: The antigen it recognizes is unknown. A junction end diverges from the germline sequence, so it may reflect a read error.

The rearranged chain carries TRBV5-1 and TRBJ1-1, with 8 junctional bases fitting TRBD1. Sequences were obtained from blood. The TCR sequence derives from a girl aged 10-17 years with multiple sclerosis. The CDR3 sequence is CASSLVQGVTEVFF. DNA sequence: TGCGCCAGCAGCTTGGTACAGGGGGTCACTGAAGTTTTCTTT. The entire variable domain, with the stretches around the CDR3 drawn from the reference TRBV5-1 and TRBJ1-1 proteins, is KAGVTQTPRYLIKTRGQQVTLSCSPISGHRSVSWYQQTPGQGLQFLFEYFSETQRNKGNFPGRFSGRQFSNSRSEMNVSTLELGDSALYLCASSLVQGVTEVFFGQGTRLTVV.